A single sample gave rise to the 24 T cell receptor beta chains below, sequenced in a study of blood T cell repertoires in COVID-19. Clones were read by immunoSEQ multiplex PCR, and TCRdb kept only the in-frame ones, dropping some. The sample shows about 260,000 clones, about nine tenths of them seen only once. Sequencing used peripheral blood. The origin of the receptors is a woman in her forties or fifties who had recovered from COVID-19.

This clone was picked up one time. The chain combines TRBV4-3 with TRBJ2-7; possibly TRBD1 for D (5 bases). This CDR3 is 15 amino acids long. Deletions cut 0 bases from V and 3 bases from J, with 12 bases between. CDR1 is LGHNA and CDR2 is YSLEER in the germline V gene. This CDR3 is CASSQEDSPVYEQYF. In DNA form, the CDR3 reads TGCGCCAGCAGCCAAGAAGACAGCCCGGTCTACGAGCAGTACTTC.

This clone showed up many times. The CDR3 sequence is CASSLGLDSYSGNTIYF. The CDR3 region has the DNA TGTGCCAGCAGCTTGGGCCTGGACAGCTACTCTGGAAACACCATATATTTT. The chain carries TRBV5-5 and TRBJ1-3, with D possibly being TRBD1 (6 bases). Trimming stripped 0 bases from V and 0 bases from J, with 13 bases between. The CDR3 contains 17 residues. Germline CDR1 reads SGHKS; CDR2 reads YYEKEE (reference sequence).

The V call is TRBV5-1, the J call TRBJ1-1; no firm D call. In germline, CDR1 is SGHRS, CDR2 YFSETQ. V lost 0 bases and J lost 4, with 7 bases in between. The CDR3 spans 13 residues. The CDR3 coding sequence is TGCGCCAGCAGCTTGGCGGGGAGCACTGAAGCTTTCTTT. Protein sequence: CASSLAGSTEAFF. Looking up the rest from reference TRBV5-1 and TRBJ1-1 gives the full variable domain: KAGVTQTPRYLIKTRGQQVTLSCSPISGHRSVSWYQQTPGQGLQFLFEYFSETQRNKGNFPGRFSGRQFSNSRSEMNVSTLELGDSALYLCASSLAGSTEAFFGQGTRLTVV.

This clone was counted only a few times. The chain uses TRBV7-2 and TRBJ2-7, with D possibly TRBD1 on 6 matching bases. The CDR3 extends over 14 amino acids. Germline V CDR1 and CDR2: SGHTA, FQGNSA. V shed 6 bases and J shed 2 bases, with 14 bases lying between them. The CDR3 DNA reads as TGTGCCAGCAGTCGGGACACCCAAGCCTACGAGCAGTACTTC. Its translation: CASSRDTQAYEQYF.

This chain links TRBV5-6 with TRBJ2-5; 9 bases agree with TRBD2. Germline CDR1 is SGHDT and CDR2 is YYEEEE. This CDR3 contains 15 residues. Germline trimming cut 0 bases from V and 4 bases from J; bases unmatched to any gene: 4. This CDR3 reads CASSLGGRASETQYF. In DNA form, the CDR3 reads TGTGCCAGCAGCTTGGGCGGGAGGGCCTCAGAGACCCAGTACTTC.

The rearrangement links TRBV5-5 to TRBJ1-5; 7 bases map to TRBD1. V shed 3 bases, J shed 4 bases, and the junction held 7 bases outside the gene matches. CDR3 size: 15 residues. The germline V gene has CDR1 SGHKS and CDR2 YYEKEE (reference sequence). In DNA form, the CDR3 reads TGTGCCAGCAGCTCCGGGACAGTCCCTAATCAGCCCCAGCATTTT. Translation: CASSSGTVPNQPQHF.

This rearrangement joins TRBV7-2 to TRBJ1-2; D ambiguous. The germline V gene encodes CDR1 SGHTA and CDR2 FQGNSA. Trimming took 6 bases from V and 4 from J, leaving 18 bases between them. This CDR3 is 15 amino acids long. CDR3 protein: CASSPYGRETYGYTF. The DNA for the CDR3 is TGTGCCAGCAGTCCTTACGGGAGAGAGACCTATGGCTACACCTTC.

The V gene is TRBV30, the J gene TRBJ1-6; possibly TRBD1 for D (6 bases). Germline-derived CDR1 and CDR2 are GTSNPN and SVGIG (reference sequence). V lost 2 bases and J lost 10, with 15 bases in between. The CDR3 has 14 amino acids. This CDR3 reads CAWSRTGTRSPLHF. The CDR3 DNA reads TGTGCCTGGAGTCGCACAGGGACCCGGTCACCCCTCCACTTT.

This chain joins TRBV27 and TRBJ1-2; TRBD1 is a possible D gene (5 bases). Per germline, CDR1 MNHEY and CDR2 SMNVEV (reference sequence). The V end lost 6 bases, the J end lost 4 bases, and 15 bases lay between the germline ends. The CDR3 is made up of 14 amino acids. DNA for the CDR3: TGTGCCAGCAGGGACACCATAGATGTCTATGGCTACACCTTC. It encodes CASRDTIDVYGYTF.

The CDR3 protein is CASSYLRGELFF. The CDR3 nucleotides are TGTGCCAGCAGTTACCTGAGGGGGGAGCTGTTTTTT. V and J are TRBV6-2 or TRBV6-3 and TRBJ2-2; D not resolved. V was cut by 2 bases and J by 8 bases, with 6 bases left in between. The CDR3 totals 12 residues. The V gene's germline CDR1 is MNHEY and CDR2 SVGEGT.

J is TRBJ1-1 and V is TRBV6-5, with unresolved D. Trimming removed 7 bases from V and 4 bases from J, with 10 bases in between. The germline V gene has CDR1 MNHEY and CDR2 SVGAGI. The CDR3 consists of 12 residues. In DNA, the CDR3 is TGTGCCAGCATTTCCCGTGTCACTGAAGCTTTCTTT. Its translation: CASISRVTEAFF.

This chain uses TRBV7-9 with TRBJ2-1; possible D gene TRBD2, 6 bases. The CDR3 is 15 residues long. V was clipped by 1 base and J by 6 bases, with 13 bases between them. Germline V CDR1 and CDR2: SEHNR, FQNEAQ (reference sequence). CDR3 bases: TGTGCCAGCAGCTTAGGGGAGGACGAAATCAATGAGCAGTTCTTC. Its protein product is CASSLGEDEINEQFF.

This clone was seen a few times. The CDR3 loop is CASSPQGGSQETQYF. The CDR3 region has the DNA TGCGCCAGCAGCCCCCAGGGGGGTAGCCAAGAGACCCAGTACTTC. J is TRBJ2-5 and V is TRBV5-1; tentatively, D is TRBD1 (7 bases). This CDR3 comprises 15 residues. V was shortened by 4 bases and J by 1 base, with 14 bases between the two germline ends. Germline V gene lookup returns CDR1 SGHRS and CDR2 YFSETQ. Combining the CDR3 with reference TRBV5-1 and TRBJ2-5 gives the whole variable domain KAGVTQTPRYLIKTRGQQVTLSCSPISGHRSVSWYQQTPGQGLQFLFEYFSETQRNKGNFPGRFSGRQFSNSRSEMNVSTLELGDSALYLCASSPQGGSQETQYFGPGTRLLVL.

The DNA of the CDR3 is TGTGCCAGCAGCGTAGGAGGAGGGGACGAATCCTACAATGAGCAGTTCTTC. It codes for CASSVGGGDESYNEQFF. The chain recombines TRBV9 with TRBJ2-1, with D possibly matching TRBD2 (6 bases). In germline, CDR1 is SGDLS, CDR2 YYNGEE. Trimming took 0 bases from V and 1 from J, leaving 14 bases between them. The CDR3 totals 17 residues.

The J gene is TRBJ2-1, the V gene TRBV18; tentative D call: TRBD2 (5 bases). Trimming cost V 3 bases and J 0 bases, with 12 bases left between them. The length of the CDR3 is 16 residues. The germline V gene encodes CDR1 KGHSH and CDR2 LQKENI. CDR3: CASSPLALSSYNEQFF. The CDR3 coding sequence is TGTGCCAGCTCACCCTTAGCGCTTAGCTCCTACAATGAGCAGTTCTTC.

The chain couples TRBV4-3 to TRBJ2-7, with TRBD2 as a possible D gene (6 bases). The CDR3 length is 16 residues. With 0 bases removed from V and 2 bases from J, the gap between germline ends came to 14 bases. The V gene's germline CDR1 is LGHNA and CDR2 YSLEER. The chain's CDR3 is CASSQDWASATYEQYF. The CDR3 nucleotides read TGCGCCAGCAGCCAAGATTGGGCTAGCGCGACCTACGAGCAGTACTTC.

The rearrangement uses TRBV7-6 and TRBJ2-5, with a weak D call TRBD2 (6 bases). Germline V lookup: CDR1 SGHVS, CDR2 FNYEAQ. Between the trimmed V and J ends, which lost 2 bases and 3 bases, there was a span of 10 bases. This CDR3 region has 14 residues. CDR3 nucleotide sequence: TGTGCCAGCAGCTTACAGGGAGGAGAAGAGACCCAGTACTTC. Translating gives CASSLQGGEETQYF.

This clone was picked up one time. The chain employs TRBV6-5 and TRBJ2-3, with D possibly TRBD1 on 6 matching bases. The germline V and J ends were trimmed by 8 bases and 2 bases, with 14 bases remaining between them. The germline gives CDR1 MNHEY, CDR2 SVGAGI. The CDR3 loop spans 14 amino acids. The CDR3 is CASSRGPATDTQYF. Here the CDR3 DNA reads TGTGCCAGCTCCAGGGGCCCGGCCACAGATACGCAGTATTTT.

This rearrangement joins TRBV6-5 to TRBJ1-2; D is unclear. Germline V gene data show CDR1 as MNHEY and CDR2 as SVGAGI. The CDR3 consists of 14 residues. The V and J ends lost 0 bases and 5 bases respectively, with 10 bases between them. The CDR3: CASSYSWETYGYTF. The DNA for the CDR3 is TGTGCCAGCAGTTACTCGTGGGAGACTTATGGCTACACCTTC.

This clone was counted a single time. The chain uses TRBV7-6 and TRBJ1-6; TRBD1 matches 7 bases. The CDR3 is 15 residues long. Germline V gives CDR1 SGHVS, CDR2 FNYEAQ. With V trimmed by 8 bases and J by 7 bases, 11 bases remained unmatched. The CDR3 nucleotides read TGTGCCAGCGGCACGGCCCAGGGGGTGAATTCACCCCTCCACTTT. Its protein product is CASGTAQGVNSPLHF.

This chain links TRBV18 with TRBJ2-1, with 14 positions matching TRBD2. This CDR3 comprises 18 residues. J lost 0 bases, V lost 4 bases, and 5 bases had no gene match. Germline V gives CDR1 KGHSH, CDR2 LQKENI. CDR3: CASSRGLAGGYSYNEQFF. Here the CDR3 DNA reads TGTGCCAGCTCACGAGGACTAGCGGGGGGTTACTCCTACAATGAGCAGTTCTTC.

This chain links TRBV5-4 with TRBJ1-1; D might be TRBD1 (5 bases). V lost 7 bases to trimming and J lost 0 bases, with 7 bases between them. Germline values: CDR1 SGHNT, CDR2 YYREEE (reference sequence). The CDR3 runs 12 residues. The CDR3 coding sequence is TGTGCCAGCGCGGGGGTGAACACTGAAGCTTTCTTT. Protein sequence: CASAGVNTEAFF.

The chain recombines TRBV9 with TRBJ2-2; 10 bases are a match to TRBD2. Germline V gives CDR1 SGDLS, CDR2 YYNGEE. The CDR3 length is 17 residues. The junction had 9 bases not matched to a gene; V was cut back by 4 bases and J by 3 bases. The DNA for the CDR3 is TGTGCCAGCAGCAACCGACTAGCGGGTCCTTACACCGGGGAGCTGTTTTTT. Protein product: CASSNRLAGPYTGELFF.

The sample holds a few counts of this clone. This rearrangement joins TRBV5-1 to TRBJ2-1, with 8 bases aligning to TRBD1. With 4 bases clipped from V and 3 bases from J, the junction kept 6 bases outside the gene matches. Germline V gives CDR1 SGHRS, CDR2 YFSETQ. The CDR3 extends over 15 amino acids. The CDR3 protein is CASSRGTGSYNEQFF. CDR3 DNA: TGCGCCAGCAGCCGGGGGACAGGCAGCTACAATGAGCAGTTCTTC.